This T cell receptor beta chain was identified during a study of neoadjuvant anti-PD-1 for oral cavity cancer. Study-level information: Patients without progression received a fourth nivolumab dose around day 43, then surgical resection on days 50-56.

Sequencing used immunoSEQ multiplex PCR; TCRdb keeps in-frame clones, though not all of them. Among over 15,000 clones listed, roughly 62% were seen once. Blood cells were analyzed directly, without culture or expansion. The sequencing used PBMCs, collected before nivolumab (anti-PD-1) treatment. This TCR was recovered from a person aged 40-85 years with oral cavity squamous cell carcinoma.

The CDR3 loop is CAWSYGPDRNQPQHF. CDR3 nucleotide sequence: TGTGCCTGGAGTTACGGGCCGGACAGGAATCAGCCCCAGCATTTT. V and J are TRBV30 and TRBJ1-5; 7 positions match TRBD1. The CDR3 has 15 amino acids. Germline trimming cut 2 bases from V and 4 bases from J; bases unmatched to any gene: 8. Germline CDR1 GTSNPN, CDR2 SVGIG (reference sequence).